This T cell receptor (beta chain) was recovered during a study of cytomegalovirus exposure and HLA in healthy donors. The PCR contained 60 Vbeta and 13 Jbeta primers. Libraries were prepared by immunoSEQ multiplex PCR; TCRdb keeps only in-frame clonotypes and omits some of them. The top ten hold around 1.2% of the sample, which has about 130,000 clones, roughly 84% seen once. Source material: PBMCs. The clonotype originates from a girl between 2 and 10 years old in good health and CMV-seronegative.

The chain's CDR3 is CASSPGTSNEQFF. CDR3 nucleotides: TGTGCCAGCAGCCCTGGGACTAGCAATGAGCAGTTCTTC. The genes are TRBV7-6 and TRBJ2-1, with 8 bases identical to TRBD2. There are 13 residues in the CDR3. Per germline, CDR1 SGHVS and CDR2 FNYEAQ. The trim removed 5 bases at V and 6 bases at J, leaving 3 bases unmatched.